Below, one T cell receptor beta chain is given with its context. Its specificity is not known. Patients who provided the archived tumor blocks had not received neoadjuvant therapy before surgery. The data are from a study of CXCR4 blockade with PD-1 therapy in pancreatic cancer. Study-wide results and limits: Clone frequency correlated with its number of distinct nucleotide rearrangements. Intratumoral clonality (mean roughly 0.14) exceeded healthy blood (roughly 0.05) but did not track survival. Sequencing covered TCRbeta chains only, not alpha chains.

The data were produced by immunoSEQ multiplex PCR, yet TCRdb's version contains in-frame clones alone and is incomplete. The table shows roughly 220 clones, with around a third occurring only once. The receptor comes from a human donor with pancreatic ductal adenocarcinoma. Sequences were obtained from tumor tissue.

CDR3 DNA sequence: TGTGCCAGCAGTTACCTAGCGGGAGGTGTGAGGGAGCAGTTCTTC. The encoded protein is CASSYLAGGVREQFF. This chain connects TRBV6-8 to TRBJ2-1; 11 nucleotides match TRBD2. Germline CDR1 and CDR2: MNHGY and SAAAGT. V lost 2 bases, J lost 10 bases, and 7 bases stayed unmatched. This CDR3 spans 15 amino acids.